This record covers a single T cell receptor (beta chain). Which antigen it targets is not known. The junction shows a germline mismatch at one end, possibly a read error. This record belongs to a study of tumor-infiltrating lymphocytes in primary liver carcinoma (TCRdb year 2017). About the full investigation: Hepatocellular carcinoma (four) or combined HCC and intrahepatic cholangiocarcinoma (one) was present in the five patients, who were three men and two women aged 30 to 69 years. Roughly 3.65 to 8 million productive TCRbeta reads were obtained per sample, and no significant difference in read depth was found between tissue types. To link TCRbeta repertoire diversity with the local molecular phenotype, the approximately 25 tumor region samples were profiled using Agilent mRNA microarrays. A total of 35 or so specimens from 5 patients went through TCRbeta repertoire sequencing, namely 25 tumor regions, 5 adjacent noncancerous liver tissues and 5 peripheral blood samples. For each liver tumor, the study sampled five regions along with adjacent normal tissue and blood, and applied TCRbeta repertoire sequencing, expression microarrays and whole-exome sequencing. The five patients had tumors staged T1-T3 N0M0, with maximum diameters ranging from about 4 to 11 cm. High reproducibility was observed for the technical replicate repertoires, with mean shared-clone rates roughly 0.89 and correlation coefficients above 0.95.

Total RNA and DNA were co-extracted without cell sorting from approximately 22-30 mg of bulk tissue using the AllPrep DNA/RNA mini kit. Between November 2015 and early 2016, a few patients in China with histopathologically diagnosed primary liver carcinoma had surgical resection. At the time of sampling, the patients had chronic HBV infection and had not received any treatment. Five spatially separated regions were sampled per tumor: superior, inferior, left-lateral and right-lateral poles, plus the tumor centre. More than 85% viable tumor cells were found by histology in every tumor sample. Fresh tumor and adjacent tissue pieces were bisected, with one half stored in RNAlater at -80 degrees C and the other half sent for histology. A constant-region primer and ProtoScript II reverse transcriptase were used to reverse-transcribe TCRbeta-specific cDNA from around 540 ng total RNA. Construction of the TCRbeta libraries relied on three nested rounds of multiplex PCR, following a slightly modified ARM-PCR procedure. Each of the first two PCR rounds ran for about 10 cycles and used multiplex TRBV1-TRBV30 forward primers together with a Cbeta reverse primer. A final 25-cycle PCR with Deep VentR polymerase added sample barcodes and Illumina adapters. Before sequencing, amplicons between 200 and 500 bp were purified from gel using a QIAquick gel extraction kit. TCRbeta amplicons were sequenced on an Illumina HiSeq 2500 with 250-bp paired-end reads. The authors' pipeline ran thus. Quality trimming of reads was performed with Trimmomatic v0.33, and paired reads were merged with FLASH v1.2.11 so that full CDR3 sequences could be recovered. MiGEC v1.2.1b assigned V, D and J germline segments to the rearranged TCRbeta sequences. Clonotype statistics and Shannon-Wiener diversity indices were computed with VDJtools v1.0.0. To cut down on sampling bias, every analysis after diversity analysis relied on just the 250 most abundant clonotypes from each sample. TCRdb took the public reads, trimmed them with fastp at Q25, ran MiXCR for clone calling and kept in-frame beta chains. Each entry is one CDR3 protein sequence, shown with its most common DNA and genes. The V and J calls were not made by the authors but by TCRdb's processing. This sample holds under 200,000 distinct CDR3 sequences; 85% were observed only once. The top ten hold about a sixth of the sample.

What the work shows at the level of the full study, not this receptor alone: Repertoire overlap was found to be higher between tumor regions (mean around 36%) than between tumor-adjacent (approximately 17%) or tumor-blood (roughly 15%) pairs, consistent with antigen-driven expansion. Only the TCR beta chain was sequenced, which likely underestimates true repertoire diversity because unpaired alpha chains were not captured. Comparison of CD4+ and CD8+ T cell repertoires was precluded by the use of bulk unsorted samples. The study included only a few patients, and the authors note findings should be validated in a larger study. Compared with blood, tumors had a significantly larger share of the repertoire taken up by the top 250 clones (p = 0.039). Only about 8-25% of top clones were found in all five regions of a tumor, suggesting spatial heterogeneity of tumor-infiltrating T cells.

The CDR3 numbers 14 residues from cysteine through phenylalanine. Only the CDR3 region is kept as DNA, spanning 42 bases read in frame from base 1. The specimen was tumor tissue from primary liver carcinoma. The TCR sequence derives from a man aged 40-50 years with primary liver carcinoma and hepatitis B virus infection. Recombination joined TRBV12-3 or TRBV12-4 with TRBJ2-7, and possibly TRBD1, on 5 matching bases. Here is the DNA: TGTGCCAACAGTGATTCCAGGGTACCGTACGAGCAGTACTTC. This translates into CANSDSRVPYEQYF.